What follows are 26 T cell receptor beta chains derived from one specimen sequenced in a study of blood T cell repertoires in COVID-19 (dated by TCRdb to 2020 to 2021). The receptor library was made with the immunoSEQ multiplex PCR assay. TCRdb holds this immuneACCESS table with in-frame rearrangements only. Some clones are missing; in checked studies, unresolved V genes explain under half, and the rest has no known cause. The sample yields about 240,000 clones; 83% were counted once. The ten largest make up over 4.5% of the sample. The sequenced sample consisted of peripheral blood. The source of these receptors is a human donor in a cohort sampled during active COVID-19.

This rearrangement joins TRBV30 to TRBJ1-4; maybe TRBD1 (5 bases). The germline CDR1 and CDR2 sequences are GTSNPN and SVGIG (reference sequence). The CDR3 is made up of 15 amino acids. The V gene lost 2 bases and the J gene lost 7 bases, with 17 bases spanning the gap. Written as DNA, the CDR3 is TGTGCCTGGAGTAAAGGGCCCCCTGGGGCTGAAAAACTGTTTTTT. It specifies CAWSKGPPGAEKLFF.

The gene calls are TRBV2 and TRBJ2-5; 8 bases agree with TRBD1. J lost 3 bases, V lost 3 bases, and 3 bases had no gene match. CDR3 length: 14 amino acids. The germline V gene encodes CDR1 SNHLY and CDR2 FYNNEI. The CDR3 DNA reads TGTGCCAGCAGTGATGCAGGGGGCAAAGAGACCCAGTACTTC. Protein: CASSDAGGKETQYF.

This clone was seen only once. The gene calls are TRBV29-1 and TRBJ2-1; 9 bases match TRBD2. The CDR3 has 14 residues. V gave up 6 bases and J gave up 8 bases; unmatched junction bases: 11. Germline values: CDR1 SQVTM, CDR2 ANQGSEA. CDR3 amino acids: CSVSPGLAFDEQFF. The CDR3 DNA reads TGCAGCGTCTCCCCGGGACTAGCATTCGATGAGCAGTTCTTC.

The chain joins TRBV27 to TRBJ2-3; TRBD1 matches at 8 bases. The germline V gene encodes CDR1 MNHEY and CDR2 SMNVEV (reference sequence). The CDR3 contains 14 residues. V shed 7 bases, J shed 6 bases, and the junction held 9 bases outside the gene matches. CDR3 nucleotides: TGTGCCAGCAACAAACAGGGGGAGGAGGATACGCAGTATTTT. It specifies CASNKQGEEDTQYF.

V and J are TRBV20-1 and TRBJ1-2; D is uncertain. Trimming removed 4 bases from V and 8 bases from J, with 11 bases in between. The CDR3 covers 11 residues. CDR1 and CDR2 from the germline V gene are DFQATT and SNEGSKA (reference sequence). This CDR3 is CSAISTGGYTF. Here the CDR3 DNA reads TGCAGTGCTATTAGCACCGGGGGCTACACCTTC.

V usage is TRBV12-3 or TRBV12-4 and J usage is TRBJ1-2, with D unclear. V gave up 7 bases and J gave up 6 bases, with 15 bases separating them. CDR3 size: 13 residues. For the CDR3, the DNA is TGTGCCAGCACTCCGGGGTTCTCGGATGGCTACACCTTC. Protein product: CASTPGFSDGYTF.

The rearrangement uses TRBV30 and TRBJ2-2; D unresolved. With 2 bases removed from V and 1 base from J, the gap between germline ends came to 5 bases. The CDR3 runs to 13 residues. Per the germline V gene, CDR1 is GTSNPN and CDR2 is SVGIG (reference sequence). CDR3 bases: TGTGCCTGGAGTTACAGGAACACCGGGGAGCTGTTTTTT. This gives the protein CAWSYRNTGELFF.

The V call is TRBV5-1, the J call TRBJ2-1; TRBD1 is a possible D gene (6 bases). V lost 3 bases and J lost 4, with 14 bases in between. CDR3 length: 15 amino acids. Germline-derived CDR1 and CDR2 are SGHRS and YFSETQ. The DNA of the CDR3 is TGCGCCAGCAGCTCGATGACAGGTAGTTACAATGAGCAGTTCTTC. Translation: CASSSMTGSYNEQFF.

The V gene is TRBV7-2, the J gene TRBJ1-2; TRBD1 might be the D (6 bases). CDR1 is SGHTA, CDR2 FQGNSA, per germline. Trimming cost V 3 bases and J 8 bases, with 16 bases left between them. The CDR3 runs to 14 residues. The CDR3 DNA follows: TGTGCCAGCAGCTTTAGGCTAGGGGGGGACGGCTACACCTTC. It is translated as CASSFRLGGDGYTF.

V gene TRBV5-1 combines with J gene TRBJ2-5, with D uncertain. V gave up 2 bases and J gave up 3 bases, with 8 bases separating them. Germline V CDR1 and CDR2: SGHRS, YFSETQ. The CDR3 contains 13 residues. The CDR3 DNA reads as TGCGCCAGCAGCTTTGCTGGAGAAGAGACCCAGTACTTC. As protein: CASSFAGEETQYF.

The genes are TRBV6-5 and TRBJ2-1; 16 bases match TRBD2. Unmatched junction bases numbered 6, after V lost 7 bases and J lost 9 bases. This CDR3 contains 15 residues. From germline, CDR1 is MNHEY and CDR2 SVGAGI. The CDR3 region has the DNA TGTGCCAGCACCGGGACTAGCGGGGGGGAGGGTGAGCAGTTCTTC. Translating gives CASTGTSGGEGEQFF.

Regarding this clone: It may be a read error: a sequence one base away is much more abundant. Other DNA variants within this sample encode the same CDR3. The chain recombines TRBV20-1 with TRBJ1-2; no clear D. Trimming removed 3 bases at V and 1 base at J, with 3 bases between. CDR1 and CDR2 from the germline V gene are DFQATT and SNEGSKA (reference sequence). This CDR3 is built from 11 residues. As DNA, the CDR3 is TGCAGTGCTAGCGTTAACTATGGCTACACCTTC. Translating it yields CSASVNYGYTF.

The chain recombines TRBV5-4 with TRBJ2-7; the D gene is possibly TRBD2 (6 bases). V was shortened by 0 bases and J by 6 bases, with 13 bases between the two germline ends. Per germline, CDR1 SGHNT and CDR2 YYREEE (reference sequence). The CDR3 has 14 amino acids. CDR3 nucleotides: TGTGCCAGCAGCTTGGCAATCGGGAGTAGCGAGCAGTACTTC. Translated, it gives CASSLAIGSSEQYF.

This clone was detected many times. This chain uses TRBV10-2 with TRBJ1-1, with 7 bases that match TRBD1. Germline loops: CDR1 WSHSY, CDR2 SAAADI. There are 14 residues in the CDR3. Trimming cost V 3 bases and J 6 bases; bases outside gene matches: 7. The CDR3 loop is CASSDPGGEPEAFF. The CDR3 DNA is TGCGCCAGCAGTGACCCAGGGGGAGAGCCTGAAGCTTTCTTT.

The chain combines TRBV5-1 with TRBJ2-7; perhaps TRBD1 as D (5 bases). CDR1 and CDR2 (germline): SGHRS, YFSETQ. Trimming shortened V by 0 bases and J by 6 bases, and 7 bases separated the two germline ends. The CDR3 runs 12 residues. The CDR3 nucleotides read TGCGCCAGCAGCTTGGCCGACAGCGAGCAGTACTTC. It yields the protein CASSLADSEQYF. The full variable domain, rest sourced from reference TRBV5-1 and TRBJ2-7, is KAGVTQTPRYLIKTRGQQVTLSCSPISGHRSVSWYQQTPGQGLQFLFEYFSETQRNKGNFPGRFSGRQFSNSRSEMNVSTLELGDSALYLCASSLADSEQYFGPGTRLTVT.

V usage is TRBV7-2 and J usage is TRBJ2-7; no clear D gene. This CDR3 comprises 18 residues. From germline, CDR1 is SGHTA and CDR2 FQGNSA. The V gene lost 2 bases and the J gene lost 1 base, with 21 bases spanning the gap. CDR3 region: CASSLSWLGNWVSYEQYF. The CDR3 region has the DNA TGTGCCAGCAGCTTATCTTGGTTGGGCAATTGGGTGTCCTACGAGCAGTACTTC.

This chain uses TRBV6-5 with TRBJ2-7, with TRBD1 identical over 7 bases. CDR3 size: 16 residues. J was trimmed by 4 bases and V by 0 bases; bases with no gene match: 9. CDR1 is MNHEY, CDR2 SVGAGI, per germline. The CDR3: CASSYSPGTVGYEQYF. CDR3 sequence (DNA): TGTGCCAGCAGTTACTCCCCCGGGACAGTAGGATACGAGCAGTACTTC.

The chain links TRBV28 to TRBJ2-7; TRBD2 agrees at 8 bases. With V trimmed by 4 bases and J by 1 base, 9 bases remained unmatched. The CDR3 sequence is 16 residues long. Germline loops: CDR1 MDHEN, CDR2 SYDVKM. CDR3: CASSSTSRGGSYEQYF. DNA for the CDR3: TGTGCCAGCAGTTCCACCTCCCGGGGGGGGTCCTACGAGCAGTACTTC. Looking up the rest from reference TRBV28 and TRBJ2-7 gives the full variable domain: DVKVTQSSRYLVKRTGEKVFLECVQDMDHENMFWYRQDPGLGLRLIYFSYDVKMKEKGDIPEGYSVSREKKERFSLILESASTNQTSMYLCASSSTSRGGSYEQYFGPGTRLTVT.

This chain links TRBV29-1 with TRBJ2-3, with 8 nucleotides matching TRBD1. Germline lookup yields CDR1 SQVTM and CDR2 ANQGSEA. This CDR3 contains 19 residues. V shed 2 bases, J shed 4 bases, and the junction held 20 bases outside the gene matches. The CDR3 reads CSVENRARHRGFGSDTQYF. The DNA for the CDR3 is TGCAGCGTTGAAAATCGGGCGCGACACAGGGGGTTCGGGTCAGATACGCAGTATTTT.

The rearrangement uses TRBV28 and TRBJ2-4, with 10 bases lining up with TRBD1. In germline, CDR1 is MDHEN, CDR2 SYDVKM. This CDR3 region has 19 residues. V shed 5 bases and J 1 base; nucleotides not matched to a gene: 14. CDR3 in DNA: TGTGCCAGCAGTCCCCCGGGACAGGGGACGTTCAACGCCAAAAACATTCAGTACTTC. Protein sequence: CASSPPGQGTFNAKNIQYF. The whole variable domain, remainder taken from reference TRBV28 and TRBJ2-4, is DVKVTQSSRYLVKRTGEKVFLECVQDMDHENMFWYRQDPGLGLRLIYFSYDVKMKEKGDIPEGYSVSREKKERFSLILESASTNQTSMYLCASSPPGQGTFNAKNIQYFGAGTRLSVL.

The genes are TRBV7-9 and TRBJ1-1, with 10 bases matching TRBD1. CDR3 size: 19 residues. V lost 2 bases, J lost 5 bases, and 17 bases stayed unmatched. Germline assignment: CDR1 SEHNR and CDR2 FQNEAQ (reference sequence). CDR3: CASSLPVKIRDRGSTEAFF. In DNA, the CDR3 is TGTGCCAGCAGCTTACCCGTTAAAATCCGGGACAGGGGAAGTACTGAAGCTTTCTTT.

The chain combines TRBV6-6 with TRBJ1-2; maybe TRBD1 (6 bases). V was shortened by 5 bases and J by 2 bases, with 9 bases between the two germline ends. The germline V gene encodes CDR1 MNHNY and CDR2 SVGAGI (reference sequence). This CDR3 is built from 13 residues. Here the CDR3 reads CASSRDRNYGYTF. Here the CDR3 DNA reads TGTGCCAGCAGTCGAGACAGGAACTATGGCTACACCTTC.

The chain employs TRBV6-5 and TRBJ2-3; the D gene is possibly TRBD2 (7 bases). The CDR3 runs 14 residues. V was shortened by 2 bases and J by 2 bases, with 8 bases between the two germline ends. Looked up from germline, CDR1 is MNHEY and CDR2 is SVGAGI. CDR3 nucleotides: TGTGCCAGCAGTTACGGGGGGGCCACAGATACGCAGTATTTT. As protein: CASSYGGATDTQYF.

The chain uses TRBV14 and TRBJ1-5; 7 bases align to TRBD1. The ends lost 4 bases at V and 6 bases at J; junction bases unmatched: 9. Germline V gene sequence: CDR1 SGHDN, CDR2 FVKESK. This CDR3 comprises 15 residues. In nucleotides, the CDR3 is TGTGCCAGCAGCCGAACGCGACAGGGTGCTCAGCCCCAGCATTTT. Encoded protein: CASSRTRQGAQPQHF.

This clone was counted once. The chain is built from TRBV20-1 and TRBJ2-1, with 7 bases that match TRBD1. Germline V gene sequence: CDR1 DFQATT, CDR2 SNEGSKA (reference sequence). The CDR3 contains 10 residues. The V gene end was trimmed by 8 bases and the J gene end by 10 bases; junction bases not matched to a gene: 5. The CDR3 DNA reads TGCAGTCCGACAGGGAACGAGCAGTTCTTC. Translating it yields CSPTGNEQFF.

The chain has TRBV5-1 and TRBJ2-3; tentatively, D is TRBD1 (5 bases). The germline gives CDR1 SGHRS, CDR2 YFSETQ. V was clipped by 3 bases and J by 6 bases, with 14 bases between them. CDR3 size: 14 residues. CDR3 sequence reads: CASSSQGGRDTQYF. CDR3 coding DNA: TGCGCCAGCAGCTCCCAGGGTGGCAGGGATACGCAGTATTTT.